This T cell receptor beta chain was found in a study of blood T cell repertoires in COVID-19. As for the study in general: From the United States, Italy and Spain came samples of acute and convalescent COVID-19.

Each exposed participant met a COVID-19 case in the 2 weeks preceding study entry. The germline V gene encodes CDR1 SQVTM and CDR2 ANQGSEA. V gave up 6 bases and J gave up 5 bases, with 14 bases separating them. The CDR3 length is 13 residues. As processed by the authors: Counts of nucleated cells, estimated from reference gene primer amplification, were obtained. TCRdb's copy holds only in-frame clones and misses some; the assay was immunoSEQ multiplex PCR. V, J and clone size derive from that table, while D and trimming were established from the DNA sequence. In the table there are some 400,000 clones, about nine tenths of which are singletons.

This receptor was obtained from a woman aged 40 to 55 who had been exposed to COVID-19. This chain connects TRBV29-1 to TRBJ1-5, with D possibly being TRBD1 (6 bases). Specimen: PBMCs or T cells enriched from blood (not recorded which). CDR3 sequence: CSVSTGIDQPQHF. The CDR3 region has the DNA TGCAGCGTCTCCACAGGGATAGATCAGCCCCAGCATTTT.